A selection of T cell receptor beta chains follows, all from one sample in a study of OX40 agonist ivuxolimab in advanced cancers. Sequencing was performed with immunoSEQ multiplex PCR; in TCRdb, only in-frame clones are kept and a portion is missing. The profile shows roughly 36,000 clones, under 85% of them singletons. The material sequenced was CD4+ or CD8+ T cells sorted from blood, taken in a trial of the OX40 agonist ivuxolimab. These receptors were collected from an adult with an advanced solid tumor such as melanoma, head and neck, liver or kidney cancer. The CDR3 runs from the conserved cysteine through the conserved F or W. D genes are given only for firm matches. The size entry is marked missing in some rows and otherwise reads once, few, many or a size class.

TRBV7-8	once	TRBD2	TRBJ2-4	16	CASSLGASGGVNIQYF	TGTGCCAGCAGCTTAGGGGCTAGCGGGGGGGTAAACATTCAGTACTTC
TRBV5-6	.	.	TRBJ1-4	15	CASSFGRPRAEKLFF	TGTGCCAGCAGCTTTGGTCGTCCTCGGGCAGAAAAACTGTTTTTT
TRBV10-3	.	.	TRBJ2-5	13	CAISDFPGETQYF	TGTGCCATCAGTGACTTCCCAGGCGAGACCCAGTACTTC
TRBV4-1	.	.	TRBJ1-1	14	CASSRGPTNTEAFF	TGCGCCAGCAGCCGAGGACCGACCAACACTGAAGCTTTCTTT
TRBV2	.	TRBD1	TRBJ1-2	15	CASTPPVGGGSGYTF	TGTGCCAGCACCCCCCCGGTAGGGGGCGGTAGTGGCTACACCTTC
TRBV15	few	TRBD1	TRBJ1-1	14	CATSIDRGRRTAFF	TGTGCCACCAGCATTGACAGGGGGCGTCGTACGGCTTTCTTT
TRBV28	once	.	TRBJ1-6	15	CASKGFGGRNSPLHF	TGTGCCAGCAAGGGGTTCGGGGGTAGGAATTCACCCCTCCACTTT
TRBV30	.	.	TRBJ1-2	13	CAWRDYYARGYTF	TGTGCCTGGAGGGATTATTATGCTAGGGGCTACACCTTC
TRBV28	.	.	TRBJ2-7	11	CASGGRGEQYF	TGTGCCAGCGGGGGGCGCGGGGAGCAGTACTTC
TRBV2	.	.	TRBJ2-5	16	CASREGRWQYKKTQYF	TGTGCCAGCAGGGAAGGGCGGTGGCAGTACAAGAAGACCCAGTACTTC
TRBV7-2	.	.	TRBJ1-3	13	CASSLSWGNTIYF	TGTGCCAGCAGCTTAAGTTGGGGAAACACCATATATTTT
TRBV6-1	.	.	TRBJ2-3	14	CASSGRGSTDTQYF	TGTGCCAGCAGTGGGAGGGGTAGCACAGATACGCAGTATTTT
TRBV7-2	.	.	TRBJ1-5	14	CASSLGPVSQPQHF	TGTGCCAGCAGCTTAGGCCCCGTTAGTCAGCCCCAGCATTTT
TRBV27	.	TRBD1	TRBJ1-1	13	CASGGQGIFEAFF	TGTGCCAGCGGTGGACAGGGCATCTTTGAAGCTTTCTTT
TRBV6-1	.	TRBD1	TRBJ1-2	13	CAARGQASYGYTF	TGTGCCGCCCGGGGACAGGCATCCTATGGCTACACCTTC
TRBV19	.	TRBD1	TRBJ1-5	15	CASSRNQGGNQPQHF	TGTGCCAGTAGCAGAAATCAGGGGGGCAATCAGCCCCAGCATTTT
TRBV27	.	TRBD1	TRBJ1-6	14	CASRVQGVDSPLHF	TGTGCCAGCAGGGTCCAGGGGGTCGATTCACCTCTCCACTTT
TRBV7-2	.	.	TRBJ2-2	15	CASSLNQLNTGELFF	TGTGCCAGCAGCTTAAATCAGCTGAACACCGGGGAGCTGTTTTTT
TRBV7-2	once	TRBD2	TRBJ2-3	14	CASSPSGGADTQYF	TGTGCCAGCAGTCCTAGCGGGGGGGCAGATACGCAGTATTTT
TRBV5-1	.	TRBD1	TRBJ1-2	14	CASRATGGYYGYTF	TGCGCCAGCAGAGCGACAGGGGGGTACTATGGCTACACCTTC
TRBV28	.	.	TRBJ1-1	13	CASLSFENTEAFF	TGTGCCAGCCTCAGTTTCGAGAACACTGAAGCTTTCTTT
TRBV30	.	.	TRBJ1-2	11	CAWSRNYGYTF	TGTGCCTGGTCGAGGAACTATGGCTACACCTTC
TRBV5-4	.	TRBD2	TRBJ2-6	19	CASSFGAGTSGSGANVLTF	TGTGCCAGCAGCTTCGGGGCCGGGACTAGCGGGTCTGGGGCCAACGTCCTGACTTTC
TRBV10-3	.	TRBD1	TRBJ1-2	12	CASGDREEGYTF	TGTGCCTCAGGGGACAGAGAGGAAGGCTACACCTTC
TRBV7-2	few	TRBD1	TRBJ1-1	14	CASSLEARGLLAFF	TGTGCCAGCAGCTTAGAGGCCAGGGGGCTTTTGGCTTTCTTT
TRBV5-1	.	TRBD2	TRBJ2-2	15	CASRGLAENTGELFF	TGCGCCAGCAGGGGACTAGCGGAGAACACCGGGGAGCTGTTTTTT
TRBV5-1	.	.	TRBJ2-2	14	CASSPEGNTGELFF	TGCGCCAGCAGTCCTGAGGGGAACACCGGGGAGCTGTTTTTT
TRBV5-1	.	.	TRBJ1-5	15	CASRLTGNSNQPQHF	TGCGCCAGCAGATTAACAGGGAATAGCAATCAGCCCCAGCATTTT
TRBV2	many	.	TRBJ1-2	14	CASSERQLNYGYTF	TGTGCCAGCAGCGAAAGACAGCTTAACTATGGCTACACCTTC
TRBV4-1	.	.	TRBJ1-3	17	CASSHPDLGYAGNTIYF	TGCGCCAGCAGCCATCCCGACTTGGGATATGCGGGAAACACCATATATTTT
TRBV2	.	.	TRBJ2-2	14	CASSEPASGGELFF	TGTGCCAGCAGTGAGCCAGCGTCGGGCGGGGAGCTGTTTTTT
TRBV19	few	.	TRBJ1-2	13	CASSITDNYGYTF	TGTGCCAGTAGTATAACAGATAACTATGGCTACACCTTC
TRBV7-9	medium-sized	.	TRBJ1-3	16	CASSRSGSNSGNTIYF	TGTGCCAGCAGCCGCTCAGGGTCCAACTCTGGAAACACCATATATTTT
TRBV30	once	TRBD1	TRBJ1-1	16	CAWSFTILPGGTEAFF	TGTGCCTGGAGTTTCACGATACTTCCAGGGGGCACTGAAGCTTTCTTT
TRBV7-3	few	.	TRBJ1-4	14	CASTLPGRQEKLFF	TGTGCCAGCACCCTCCCGGGACGGCAAGAAAAACTGTTTTTT
TRBV7-6	.	.	TRBJ1-1	13	CASSPRQDTEAFF	TGTGCCAGCAGCCCCCGACAAGACACTGAAGCTTTCTTT
TRBV2	.	TRBD2	TRBJ2-1	15	CASSGERGLYNEQFF	TGTGCCAGCAGTGGGGAGCGGGGTTTGTACAATGAGCAGTTCTTC
TRBV6-6	.	.	TRBJ2-5	13	CASSYHDKETQYF	TGTGCCAGCAGTTACCACGACAAAGAGACCCAGTACTTC
TRBV7-8	.	.	TRBJ1-2	15	CASSFTTVKNYGYTF	TGTGCCAGCAGCTTTACAACGGTAAAAAACTATGGCTACACCTTC
TRBV7-9	.	TRBD2	TRBJ2-1	15	CASSATSGGWDEQFF	TGTGCCAGCAGCGCTACTAGCGGGGGGTGGGATGAGCAGTTCTTC
TRBV2	.	TRBD1	TRBJ2-3	13	CASNGQGEDTQYF	TGTGCCAGCAATGGACAGGGGGAAGATACGCAGTATTTT
TRBV7-2	.	.	TRBJ2-5	16	CASSPQGTGRGETQYF	TGTGCCAGCAGCCCCCAGGGCACAGGACGAGGCGAGACCCAGTACTTC
TRBV2	once	.	TRBJ1-1	15	CASSATDRKAAEAFF	TGTGCCAGCAGTGCGACGGACCGTAAAGCCGCTGAAGCTTTCTTT
TRBV10-3	.	.	TRBJ1-5	14	CAISDRNSNQPQHF	TGTGCCATCAGTGACAGAAATAGCAATCAGCCCCAGCATTTT
TRBV7-9	few	TRBD1	TRBJ1-1	13	CASSLGQGRAAFF	TGTGCCAGCAGCTTGGGACAGGGTCGTGCAGCTTTCTTT
TRBV12-2	.	.	TRBJ2-2	16	CASRLELADFTGELFF	TGTGCAAGTCGCTTAGAACTAGCGGATTTCACCGGGGAGCTGTTTTTT
TRBV2	few	.	TRBJ1-5	14	CASSEMQSNQPQHF	TGTGCCAGCAGTGAAATGCAGTCCAATCAGCCCCAGCATTTT
TRBV5-6	.	.	TRBJ1-5	15	CASSLGGFSNQPQHF	TGTGCCAGCAGCTTGGGGGGGTTCAGCAATCAGCCCCAGCATTTT
TRBV6-1	.	.	TRBJ1-1	15	CASSDIGQANTEAFF	TGTGCCAGCAGTGATATAGGCCAGGCGAACACTGAAGCTTTCTTT
TRBV15	.	TRBD2	TRBJ2-1	16	CATSRPREGPSNEQFF	TGTGCCACCAGCAGACCCCGGGAGGGGCCTAGCAATGAGCAGTTCTTC
TRBV12-5	.	.	TRBJ1-2	14	CASGFAGVRYGYTF	TGTGCTAGTGGTTTCGCGGGGGTTCGGTATGGCTACACCTTC
TRBV2	.	.	TRBJ2-5	15	CASNAVQTYQETQYF	TGTGCCTCCAACGCTGTTCAGACGTACCAAGAGACCCAGTACTTC
TRBV19	.	.	TRBJ2-6	16	CASSIEGRSGANVLTF	TGTGCCAGTAGTATTGAGGGACGATCTGGGGCCAACGTCCTGACTTTC
TRBV28	once	.	TRBJ2-7	17	CASSLGGGLGTTYEQYF	TGTGCCAGCAGTTTAGGAGGGGGCCTGGGGACTACCTACGAGCAGTACTTC
TRBV25-1	many	.	TRBJ1-1	14	CASSDPRGAGEAFF	TGTGCCAGCAGTGACCCCAGGGGCGCGGGTGAAGCTTTCTTT